This is a list of T cell receptor beta chains from one sample in a study of regulatory T cells in long-lasting Graves disease. MiXCR was run by TCRdb on the multiplex PCR reads, yielding one entry per CDR3 protein. The table shows about 450,000 distinct CDR3 sequences, with 11% to 15% occurring only once. These same records also appear under a second study, on T cells in Graves' hyperthyroidism and ophthalmopathy.

Sequences were derived from peripheral blood mononuclear cells (PBMCs), sampled at new diagnosis, from a patient treated with antithyroid drugs. The receptor set was obtained from a woman aged 45-59 years with Graves disease. The CDR3 runs from the conserved cysteine through the conserved F or W. Each record gives: J gene, clone size, V gene, D gene, CDR3 protein, CDR3 DNA. D genes are given only for firm matches. Only part of the rows carry a size: once, few, many, or a class if the clone is expanded.

TRBJ2-3,.,TRBV6-1,.,CASSEALLTGGHSDTQYF,TGTGCCAGCAGTGAAGCGCTTCTGACTGGCGGCCACTCAGATACGCAGTATTTT
TRBJ1-6,many,TRBV20-1,.,CSARDLQGSGSPLHF,TGCAGTGCTAGAGATCTGCAGGGTAGTGGGTCACCCCTCCACTTT
TRBJ2-7,many,TRBV27,TRBD1,CASSLSGQGGYEQYF,TGTGCCAGCAGTTTATCCGGACAGGGGGGGTACGAGCAGTACTTC
TRBJ2-5,.,TRBV7-8,.,CASSPQVVEETQYF,TGTGCCAGCAGCCCTCAGGTTGTTGAAGAGACCCAGTACTTC
TRBJ1-5,.,TRBV19,.,CASSIGVNSNQPQHF,TGTGCCAGTAGTATAGGCGTGAATAGCAATCAGCCCCAGCATTTT
TRBJ2-7,few,TRBV20-1,.,CSANRYEQYF,TGCAGTGCTAACCGCTACGAGCAGTACTTC
TRBJ2-2,.,TRBV18,TRBD1,CASSPPTGGKNTGELFF,TGTGCCAGCTCACCGCCGACAGGGGGCAAGAACACCGGGGAGCTGTTTTTT
TRBJ2-1,many,TRBV28,.,CASSLPPWTQNEQFF,TGTGCCAGCAGTTTACCTCCTTGGACACAGAATGAGCAGTTCTTC
TRBJ2-2,many,TRBV27,.,CASSPPWNTGELFF,TGTGCCAGCAGTCCCCCCTGGAACACCGGGGAGCTGTTTTTT
TRBJ2-5,many,TRBV6-5,.,CASSYSPAGEVETQYF,TGTGCCAGCAGTTACTCCCCGGCAGGGGAGGTGGAGACCCAGTACTTC
TRBJ2-1,many,TRBV2,.,CASSEAPGQRTALEQFF,TGTGCCAGCAGTGAAGCCCCGGGACAACGTACGGCCCTTGAGCAGTTCTTC
TRBJ1-2,many,TRBV2,TRBD1,CASSQAKGAYGYTF,TGTGCCAGCTCACAGGCAAAGGGGGCTTATGGCTACACCTTC
TRBJ2-7,.,TRBV12-3/TRBV12-4,TRBD2,CASSRASGTYEQYF,TGTGCCAGCAGTAGGGCTAGCGGCACCTACGAGCAGTACTTC
TRBJ2-1,few,TRBV10-3,TRBD2,CAIRVSGPSSYNEQFF,TGTGCCATCAGGGTTAGCGGGCCGAGCTCCTACAATGAGCAGTTCTTC
TRBJ2-1,many,TRBV12-3/TRBV12-4,TRBD1,CASRIGTGGHNEQFF,TGTGCCAGCAGAATCGGGACAGGGGGTCACAATGAGCAGTTCTTC
TRBJ2-7,many,TRBV28,.,CASSYNGPYEQYF,TGTGCCAGCAGTTACAACGGGCCCTACGAGCAGTACTTC
TRBJ2-1,many,TRBV7-9,TRBD1,CASSRDRGDEQFF,TGTGCCAGCAGCCGGGACAGGGGAGATGAGCAGTTCTTC
TRBJ2-3,many,TRBV3-1,.,CASSPLTGGTQYF,TGTGCCAGCAGCCCCCTAACAGGCGGTACGCAGTATTTT
TRBJ2-2,.,TRBV18,.,CASSQRLVTADTGELFF,TGTGCCAGCTCCCAGCGCCTAGTAACCGCCGACACCGGGGAGCTGTTTTTT
TRBJ2-1,.,TRBV7-3,TRBD2,CAGSLVAGTRIYNEQFF,TGTGCCGGCAGCTTAGTTGCCGGGACTAGAATTTACAATGAGCAGTTCTTC
TRBJ1-1,many,TRBV25-1,.,CASSEEPHLNTEAFF,TGTGCCAGCAGTGAAGAGCCCCACCTGAACACTGAAGCTTTCTTT
TRBJ2-1,.,TRBV6-4,TRBD2,CASSQKTSVYNEQFF,TGTGCCAGCAGCCAGAAAACTAGCGTCTACAATGAGCAGTTCTTC
TRBJ1-5,many,TRBV6-5,TRBD1,CASSYSAGTGNQPQHF,TGTGCCAGCAGTTACTCGGCAGGGACAGGAAATCAGCCCCAGCATTTT
TRBJ2-1,many,TRBV5-1,.,CASSWAGNEQFF,TGCGCCAGCAGCTGGGCCGGCAATGAGCAGTTCTTC
TRBJ2-7,many,TRBV20-1,.,CSAREGHSEQYF,TGCAGTGCTAGAGAAGGACATTCCGAGCAGTACTTC
TRBJ1-1,.,TRBV6-5,.,CASSYSGKSNTEAFF,TGTGCCAGCAGTTACTCTGGGAAATCGAACACTGAAGCTTTCTTT
TRBJ2-1,many,TRBV28,.,CASIPQMGVVYNEQFF,TGTGCCAGCATCCCTCAAATGGGGGTTGTCTACAATGAGCAGTTCTTC
TRBJ2-7,many,TRBV27,.,CASAQTTGSYEQYF,TGTGCCAGCGCCCAAACGACAGGCTCCTACGAGCAGTACTTC
TRBJ1-2,many,TRBV28,TRBD1,CASIPGQGNYGYTF,TGTGCCAGCATTCCGGGACAGGGTAACTATGGCTACACCTTC
TRBJ2-1,few,TRBV7-2,.,CASSFRGATTDEQFF,TGTGCCAGCAGCTTCCGTGGGGCGACTACGGATGAGCAGTTCTTC
TRBJ2-7,many,TRBV6-2/TRBV6-3,TRBD2,CASSTYDLAGAYEQYF,TGTGCCAGCAGCACTTACGACCTAGCGGGAGCCTACGAGCAGTACTTC
TRBJ2-1,few,TRBV5-1,TRBD1,CASSLDGTASEFEQFF,TGCGCCAGCAGCTTGGACGGGACAGCCTCGGAATTTGAGCAGTTCTTC
TRBJ2-1,.,TRBV20-1,TRBD2,CSAPETSGRPNEQFF,TGCAGTGCCCCTGAGACTAGCGGGAGGCCGAATGAGCAGTTCTTC
TRBJ2-7,.,TRBV6-1,.,CASRGASSAHEQYF,TGTGCCAGCAGAGGAGCATCTTCAGCCCACGAGCAGTACTTC
TRBJ2-7,many,TRBV6-2/TRBV6-3,TRBD2,CASRLLAGASYEQYF,TGTGCCAGCAGACTACTAGCGGGAGCTTCCTACGAGCAGTACTTC
TRBJ2-5,many,TRBV12-3/TRBV12-4,TRBD2,CASSSKRGEETQYF,TGTGCCAGCAGTTCCAAGCGGGGTGAAGAGACCCAGTACTTC
TRBJ2-2,.,TRBV7-3,TRBD2,CASSKTSGRDTGELFF,TGTGCCAGCAGTAAGACTAGCGGGAGAGACACCGGGGAGCTGTTTTTT
TRBJ2-1,many,TRBV20-1,TRBD2,CSATSLAGSLNEQFF,TGCAGTGCCACCTCACTAGCGGGTTCCCTCAATGAGCAGTTCTTC
TRBJ2-2,many,TRBV27,TRBD2,CASSPQAGVVTGELFF,TGTGCCAGCAGTCCCCAAGCGGGAGTGGTCACCGGGGAGCTGTTTTTT
TRBJ2-1,many,TRBV12-3/TRBV12-4,.,CASSFGSGYNEQFF,TGTGCCAGCAGTTTCGGTAGCGGATACAATGAGCAGTTCTTC
TRBJ1-2,many,TRBV2,.,CASSESRSDYGYTF,TGTGCCAGCAGTGAATCTAGGTCTGACTATGGCTACACCTTC